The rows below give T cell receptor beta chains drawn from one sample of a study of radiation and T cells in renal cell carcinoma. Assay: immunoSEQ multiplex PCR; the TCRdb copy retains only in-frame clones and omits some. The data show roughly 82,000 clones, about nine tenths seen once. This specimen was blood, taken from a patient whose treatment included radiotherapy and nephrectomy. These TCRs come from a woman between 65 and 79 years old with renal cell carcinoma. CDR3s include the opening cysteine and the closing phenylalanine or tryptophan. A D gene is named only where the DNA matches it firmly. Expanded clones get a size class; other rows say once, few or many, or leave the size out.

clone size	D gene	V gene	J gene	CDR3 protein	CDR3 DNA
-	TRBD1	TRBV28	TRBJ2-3	CASSLARTGGWTDTQYF	TGTGCCAGCAGTTTAGCCCGGACAGGGGGATGGACAGATACGCAGTATTTT
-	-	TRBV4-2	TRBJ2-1	CASSQDFSGSYNEQFF	TGTGCCAGCAGCCAAGATTTTAGCGGATCCTACAATGAGCAGTTCTTC
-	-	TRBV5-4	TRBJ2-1	CASSSRRSDNEQFF	TGTGCCAGCAGCTCCCGGCGGAGTGACAATGAGCAGTTCTTC
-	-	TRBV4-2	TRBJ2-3	CASSQDLNTQYF	TGTGCCAGCAGCCAAGATTTAAATACGCAGTATTTT
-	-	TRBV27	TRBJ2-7	CASSSLDPYEQYF	TGTGCCAGCAGTTCATTAGACCCCTACGAGCAGTACTTC
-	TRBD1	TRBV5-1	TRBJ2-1	CASSQVGQGSFEQFF	TGCGCCAGCAGCCAAGTAGGACAGGGGTCGTTTGAGCAGTTCTTC
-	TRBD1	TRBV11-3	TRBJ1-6	CASSFGQGANSPLHF	TGTGCCAGCAGCTTCGGACAGGGGGCCAATTCACCCCTCCACTTT
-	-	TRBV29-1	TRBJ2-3	CSVERDLGNTQYF	TGCAGCGTTGAAAGGGACCTCGGAAATACGCAGTATTTT
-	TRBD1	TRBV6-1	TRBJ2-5	CASSTTGTGVETQYF	TGTGCCAGCAGTACGACCGGGACAGGGGTAGAGACCCAGTACTTC
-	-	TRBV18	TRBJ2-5	CASSPASQVQETQYF	TGTGCCAGCTCACCAGCGTCACAGGTACAAGAGACCCAGTACTTC
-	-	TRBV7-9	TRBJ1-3	CASSELLGPPSGNTIYF	TGTGCCAGCAGCGAACTTCTCGGACCACCCTCTGGAAACACCATATATTTT
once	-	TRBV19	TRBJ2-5	CASSIGQFQETQYF	TGTGCCAGTAGTATAGGACAGTTCCAAGAGACCCAGTACTTC
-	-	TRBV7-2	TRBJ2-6	CASSPPVVANVLTF	TGTGCCAGCAGCCCCCCGGTAGTGGCCAACGTCCTGACTTTC
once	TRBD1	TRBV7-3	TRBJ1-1	CASSSGTGGTEAFF	TGTGCCAGCAGCTCGGGGACAGGAGGCACTGAAGCTTTCTTT
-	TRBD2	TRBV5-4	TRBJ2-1	CASSPGTSLHEQFF	TGTGCCAGCAGCCCCGGGACTAGCCTCCATGAGCAGTTCTTC
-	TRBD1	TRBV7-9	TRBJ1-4	CASSLGTGGNEKLFF	TGTGCCAGCAGCTTGGGGACAGGGGGAAATGAAAAACTGTTTTTT
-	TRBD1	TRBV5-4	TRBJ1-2	CASSLDGGGARGYTF	TGTGCCAGCAGCTTGGATGGAGGGGGCGCCAGAGGCTACACCTTC
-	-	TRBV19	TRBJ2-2	CASSKTAVPNTGELFF	TGTGCCAGTAGTAAGACGGCAGTCCCGAACACCGGGGAGCTGTTTTTT
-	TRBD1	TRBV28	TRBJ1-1	CASSSGQGAMNTEAFF	TGTGCCAGCAGCTCCGGACAGGGGGCGATGAACACTGAAGCTTTCTTT
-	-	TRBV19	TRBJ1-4	CASSTTRQGRTSNEKLFF	TGTGCCAGTAGTACGACCCGTCAGGGACGAACCAGCAATGAAAAACTGTTTTTT
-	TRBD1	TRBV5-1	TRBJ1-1	CASSLVGTGENTEAFF	TGCGCCAGCAGCTTGGTTGGGACAGGGGAGAACACTGAAGCTTTCTTT
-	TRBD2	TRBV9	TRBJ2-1	CASGGLVPNEQFF	TGTGCCAGCGGGGGACTAGTCCCCAATGAGCAGTTCTTC
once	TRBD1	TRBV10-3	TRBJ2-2	CAISVTGGMDTGELFF	TGTGCCATCAGTGTCACAGGGGGCATGGACACCGGGGAGCTGTTTTTT
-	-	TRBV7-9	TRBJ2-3	CASSLGLASGKTDTQYF	TGTGCCAGCAGCTTAGGGTTAGCGTCGGGAAAGACAGATACGCAGTATTTT
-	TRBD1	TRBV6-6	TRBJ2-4	CASSYTRTGVRIQYF	TGTGCCAGCAGTTACACACGGACAGGGGTACGCATTCAGTACTTC
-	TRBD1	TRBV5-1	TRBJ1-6	CASSTGQGNNSPLHF	TGCGCCAGCAGCACAGGACAGGGGAATAATTCACCCCTCCACTTT
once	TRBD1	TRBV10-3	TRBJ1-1	CAISRGRESEAFF	TGTGCCATCAGCAGGGGGCGAGAGTCTGAAGCTTTCTTT
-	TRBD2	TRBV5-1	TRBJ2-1	CASSTVPGLAGSSYNEQFF	TGCGCCAGCAGCACGGTCCCGGGACTAGCGGGAAGCTCCTACAATGAGCAGTTCTTC
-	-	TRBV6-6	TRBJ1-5	CASRLWTNQPQHF	TGTGCCAGCAGATTATGGACCAATCAGCCCCAGCATTTT
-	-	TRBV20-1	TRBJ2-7	CSARVMYEQYF	TGCAGTGCTAGAGTGATGTACGAGCAGTACTTC
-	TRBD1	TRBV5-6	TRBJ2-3	CASSLRDRGTQYF	TGTGCCAGCAGCTTGAGGGACAGGGGTACGCAGTATTTT
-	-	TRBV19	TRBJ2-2	CASSFSANTGELFF	TGTGCCAGTAGTTTTTCAGCGAACACCGGGGAGCTGTTTTTT
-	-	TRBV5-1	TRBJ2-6	CASSLSGSGANVLTF	TGCGCCAGCAGCCTGAGCGGCTCTGGGGCCAACGTCCTGACTTTC
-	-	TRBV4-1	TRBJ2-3	CASSQDSQSSTDTQYF	TGCGCCAGCAGCCAAGACAGCCAATCTAGCACAGATACGCAGTATTTT
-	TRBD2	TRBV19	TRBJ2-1	CASSTPGLAGGKNEQFF	TGTGCCAGTAGTACCCCGGGACTAGCGGGGGGGAAAAATGAGCAGTTCTTC
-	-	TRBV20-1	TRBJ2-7	CSARDLYEQYF	TGCAGTGCTAGAGACCTCTACGAGCAGTACTTC
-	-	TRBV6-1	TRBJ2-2	CASSGPTGELFF	TGTGCCAGCAGTGGGCCCACCGGGGAGCTGTTTTTT